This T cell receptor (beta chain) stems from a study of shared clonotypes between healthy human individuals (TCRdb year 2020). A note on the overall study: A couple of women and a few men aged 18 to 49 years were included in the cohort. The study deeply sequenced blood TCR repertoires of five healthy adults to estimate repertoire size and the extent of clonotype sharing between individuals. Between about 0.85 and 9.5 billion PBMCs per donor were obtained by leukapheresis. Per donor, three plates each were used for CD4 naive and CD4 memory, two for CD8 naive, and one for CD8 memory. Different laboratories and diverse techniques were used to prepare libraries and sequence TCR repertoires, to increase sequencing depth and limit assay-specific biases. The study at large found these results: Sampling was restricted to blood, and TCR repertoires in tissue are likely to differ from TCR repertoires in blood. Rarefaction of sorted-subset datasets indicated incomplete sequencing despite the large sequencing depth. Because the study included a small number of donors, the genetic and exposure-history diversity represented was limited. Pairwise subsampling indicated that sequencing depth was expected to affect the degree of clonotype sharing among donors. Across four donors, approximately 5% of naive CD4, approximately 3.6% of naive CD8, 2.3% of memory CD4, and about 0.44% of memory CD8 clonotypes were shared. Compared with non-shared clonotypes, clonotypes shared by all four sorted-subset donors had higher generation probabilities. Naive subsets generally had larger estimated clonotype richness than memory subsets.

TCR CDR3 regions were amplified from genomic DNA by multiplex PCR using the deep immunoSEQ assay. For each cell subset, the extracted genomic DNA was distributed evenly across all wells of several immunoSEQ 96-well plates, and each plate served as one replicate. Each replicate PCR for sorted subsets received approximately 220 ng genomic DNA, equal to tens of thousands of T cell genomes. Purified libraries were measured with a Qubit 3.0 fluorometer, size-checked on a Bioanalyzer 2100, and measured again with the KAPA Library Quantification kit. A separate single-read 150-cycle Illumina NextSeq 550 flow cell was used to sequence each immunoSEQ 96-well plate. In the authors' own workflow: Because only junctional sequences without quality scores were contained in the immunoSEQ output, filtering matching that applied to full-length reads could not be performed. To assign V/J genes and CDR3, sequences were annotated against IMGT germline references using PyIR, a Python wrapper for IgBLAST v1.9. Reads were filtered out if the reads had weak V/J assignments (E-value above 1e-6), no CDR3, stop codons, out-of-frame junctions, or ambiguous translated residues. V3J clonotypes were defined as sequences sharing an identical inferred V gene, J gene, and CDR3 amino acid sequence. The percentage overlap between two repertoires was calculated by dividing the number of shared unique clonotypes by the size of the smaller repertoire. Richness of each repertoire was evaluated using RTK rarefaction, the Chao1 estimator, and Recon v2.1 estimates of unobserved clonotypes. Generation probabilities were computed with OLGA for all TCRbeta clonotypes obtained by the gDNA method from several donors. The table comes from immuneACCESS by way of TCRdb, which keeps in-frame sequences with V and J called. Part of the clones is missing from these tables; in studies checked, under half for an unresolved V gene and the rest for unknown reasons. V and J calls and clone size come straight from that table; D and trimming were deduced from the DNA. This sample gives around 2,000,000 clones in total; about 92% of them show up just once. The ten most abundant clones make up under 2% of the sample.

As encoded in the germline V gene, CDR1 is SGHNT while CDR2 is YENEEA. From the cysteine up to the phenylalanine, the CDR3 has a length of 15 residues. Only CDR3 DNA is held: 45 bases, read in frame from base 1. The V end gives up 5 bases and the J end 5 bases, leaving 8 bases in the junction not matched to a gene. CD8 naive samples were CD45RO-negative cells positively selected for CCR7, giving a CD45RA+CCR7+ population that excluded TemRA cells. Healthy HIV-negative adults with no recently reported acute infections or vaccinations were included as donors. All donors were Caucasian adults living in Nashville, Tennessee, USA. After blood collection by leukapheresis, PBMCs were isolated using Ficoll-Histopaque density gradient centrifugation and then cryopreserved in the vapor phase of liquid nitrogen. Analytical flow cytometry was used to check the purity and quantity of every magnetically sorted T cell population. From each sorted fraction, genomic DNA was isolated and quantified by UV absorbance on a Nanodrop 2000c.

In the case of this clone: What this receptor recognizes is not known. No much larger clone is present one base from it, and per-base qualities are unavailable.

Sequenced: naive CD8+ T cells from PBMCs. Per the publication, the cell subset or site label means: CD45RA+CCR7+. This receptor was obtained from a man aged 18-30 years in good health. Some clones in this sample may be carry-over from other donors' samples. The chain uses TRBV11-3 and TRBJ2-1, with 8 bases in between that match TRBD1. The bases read TGTGCCAGCAGCCCAGGGGGCGGAGAAGACAATGAGCAGTTCTTC. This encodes CASSPGGGEDNEQFF.